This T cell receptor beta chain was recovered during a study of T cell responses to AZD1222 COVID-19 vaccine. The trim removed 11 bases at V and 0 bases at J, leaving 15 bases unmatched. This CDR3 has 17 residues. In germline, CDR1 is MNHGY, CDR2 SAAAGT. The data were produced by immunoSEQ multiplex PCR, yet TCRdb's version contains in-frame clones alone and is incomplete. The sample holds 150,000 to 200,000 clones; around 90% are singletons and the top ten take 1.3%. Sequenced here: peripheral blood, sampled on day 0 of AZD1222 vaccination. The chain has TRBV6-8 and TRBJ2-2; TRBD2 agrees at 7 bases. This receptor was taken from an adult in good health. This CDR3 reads CALSSFSGLANTGELFF. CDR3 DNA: TGTGCCCTAAGTAGTTTTAGCGGGTTAGCGAACACCGGGGAGCTGTTTTTT.